This entry lists 10 T cell receptor beta chains sequenced from one sample in a study of T cell repertoires in cytomegalovirus infection. From the reads, TCRdb called clonotypes with MiXCR, one entry per CDR3 protein. This sample has roughly 230,000 distinct CDR3 sequences, with over 20% found just once. The sequenced sample consisted of CD8+ T cells from PBMCs. Every receptor here comes from a human donor in good health (CMV status not recorded). Some clones in this sample may be carry-over from other donors' samples.

The CDR3 DNA reads as TGTGCCAGCAGTGAAGCGGGACAGGGGATATTGGGTGGCTACACCTTC. Amino acid sequence: CASSEAGQGILGGYTF. This chain connects TRBV2 to TRBJ1-2; TRBD1 matches at 10 bases. CDR3 length: 16 amino acids. J lost 7 bases, V lost 0 bases, and 8 bases had no gene match. The germline CDR1 and CDR2 sequences are SNHLY and FYNNEI.

This clonotype was counted a few times. The chain joins TRBV29-1 to TRBJ2-2; D is unclear. Trimming pared 0 bases from V and 1 base from J, leaving 3 bases between. The CDR3 spans 13 residues. Germline-derived CDR1 and CDR2 are SQVTM and ANQGSEA. As DNA, the CDR3 is TGCAGCGTTGAAGAGGTGAACACCGGGGAGCTGTTTTTT. It translates to CSVEEVNTGELFF.

The sample holds many counts of this clonotype. V and J are TRBV7-8 and TRBJ1-2; D may be TRBD1 (5 bases). The germline V gene encodes CDR1 SGHVS and CDR2 FQNEAQ. The CDR3 spans 17 residues. The V gene lost 1 base and the J gene lost 3 bases, with 18 bases spanning the gap. The CDR3 nucleotides are TGTGCCAGCAGCTTAGTTGATTCGGGGGTAGTCGACTATGGCTACACCTTC. Its translation: CASSLVDSGVVDYGYTF.

This clonotype appeared many times. The chain couples TRBV7-6 to TRBJ2-3; TRBD2 agrees at 9 bases. The CDR3 is 16 amino acids. Germline V CDR1 and CDR2: SGHVS, FNYEAQ. The ends lost 4 bases at V and 0 bases at J; junction bases unmatched: 5. The CDR3 DNA reads as TGTGCCAGCAGCTCGGAAGCGGGGGGAAGCACAGATACGCAGTATTTT. Translating gives CASSSEAGGSTDTQYF.

The J gene is TRBJ2-1, the V gene TRBV19, with a tentative D call TRBD2 (6 bases). V gave up 6 bases and J gave up 0 bases, with 15 bases separating them. CDR1 is LNHDA, CDR2 SQIVND, per germline (reference sequence). This CDR3 spans 16 amino acids. CDR3: CASRNLAVNSYNEQFF. In DNA form, the CDR3 reads TGTGCCAGTAGGAACTTAGCGGTTAACTCCTACAATGAGCAGTTCTTC. The full variable domain, its missing parts supplied by reference TRBV19 and TRBJ2-1, is DGGITQSPKYLFRKEGQNVTLSCEQNLNHDAMYWYRQDPGQGLRLIYYSQIVNDFQKGDIAEGYSVSREKKESFPLTVTSAQKNPTAFYLCASRNLAVNSYNEQFFGPGTRLTVL.

The chain carries TRBV6-5 and TRBJ2-1, with D unresolved. There are 14 residues in the CDR3. V lost 4 bases and J lost 6, with 13 bases in between. The V gene's germline CDR1 is MNHEY and CDR2 SVGAGI. In DNA, the CDR3 is TGTGCCAGCAGTTCCCAGGCTACGGGCAATGAGCAGTTCTTC. This gives the protein CASSSQATGNEQFF.

A note on this clonotype: This clone may be a read error of a much larger clone one base away. The CDR3: CVSRGGGYSTDTQYF. As DNA, the CDR3 is TGTGTCAGCAGGGGAGGGGGCTACAGCACAGATACGCAGTATTTT. V gene TRBV7-2 combines with J gene TRBJ2-3, with D perhaps assigned TRBD1 or TRBD2 (7 bases each). Germline CDR1 SGHTA, CDR2 FQGNSA. The CDR3 extends over 15 amino acids.

The rearrangement links TRBV15 to TRBJ2-5, with TRBD1 matching 9 bases. Germline CDR1 and CDR2: LNHNV and YYDKDF (reference sequence). Trimming cost V 5 bases and J 5 bases; bases outside gene matches: 15. The CDR3 covers 17 residues. The CDR3 reads CATSVRGQGLVKETQYF. The CDR3 DNA reads TGTGCCACCAGCGTGAGGGGACAGGGCCTCGTGAAGGAGACCCAGTACTTC.

This clonotype was seen ten or more times. The gene calls are TRBV4-1 and TRBJ2-1, with a weak D call TRBD2 (6 bases). The CDR3 consists of 15 residues. Trimming pared 2 bases from V and 8 bases from J, leaving 16 bases between. Per the germline V gene, CDR1 is MGHRA and CDR2 is YSYEKL. The CDR3 sequence: CASSQTGTGGDEQFF. CDR3 coding DNA: TGCGCCAGCAGCCAAACTGGGACTGGCGGGGATGAGCAGTTCTTC.

This clonotype appeared many times. The chain combines TRBV15 with TRBJ2-7; 7 bases fit TRBD1. Trimming took 5 bases from V and 7 from J; bases not matched to a gene: 17. The germline CDR1 and CDR2 sequences are LNHNV and YYDKDF (reference sequence). The CDR3 sequence is 16 residues long. The CDR3 protein is CATSPEQQGLLGEQYF. The CDR3 region has the DNA TGTGCCACCAGCCCTGAACAACAGGGGCTCCTAGGAGAGCAGTACTTC.